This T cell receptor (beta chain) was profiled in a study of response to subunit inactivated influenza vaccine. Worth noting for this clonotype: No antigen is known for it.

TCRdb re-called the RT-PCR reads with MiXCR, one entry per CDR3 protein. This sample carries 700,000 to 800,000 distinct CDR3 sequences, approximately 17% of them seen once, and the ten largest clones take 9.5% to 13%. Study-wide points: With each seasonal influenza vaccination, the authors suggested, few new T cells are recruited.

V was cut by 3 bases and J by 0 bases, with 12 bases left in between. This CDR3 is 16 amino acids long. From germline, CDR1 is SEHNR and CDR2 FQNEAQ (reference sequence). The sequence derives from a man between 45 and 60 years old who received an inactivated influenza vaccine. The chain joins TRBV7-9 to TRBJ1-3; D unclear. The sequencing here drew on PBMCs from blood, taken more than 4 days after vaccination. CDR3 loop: CASSFQEALSGNTIYF. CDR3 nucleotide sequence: TGTGCCAGCAGCTTTCAGGAGGCCCTCTCTGGAAACACCATATATTTT.